One and the same sample provided the 19 T cell receptor beta chains below, sequenced in a study of synovial regulatory T cells in juvenile arthritis. Clones were read by immunoSEQ multiplex PCR, and TCRdb kept only the in-frame ones, dropping some. The table lists 7,700 or so clones, with around 1.5% in the top ten. The sequenced material came from Treg cells from blood. Subset reported: remaining (HLA-DR-negative) circulating blood Treg cells. These receptors originate from a donor aged 2-35 years with juvenile idiopathic arthritis.

V gene TRBV2 combines with J gene TRBJ2-5; TCRdb outputs TRBD2, but without DNA this stays unchecked. Looked up from germline, CDR1 is SNHLY and CDR2 is FYNNEI. This CDR3 is 14 amino acids long. Only the protein sequence is given. The CDR3: CASSEWTSGQTQYF.

This rearrangement joins TRBV5-1 to TRBJ2-2; TCRdb proposes TRBD2, but this gene call is untestable without DNA. Per the germline V gene, CDR1 is SGHRS and CDR2 is YFSETQ. This CDR3 comprises 16 residues. Only the protein is available. CDR3 protein: CASSPRGAGNTGELFF. The full variable domain, rest sourced from reference TRBV5-1 and TRBJ2-2, is KAGVTQTPRYLIKTRGQQVTLSCSPISGHRSVSWYQQTPGQGLQFLFEYFSETQRNKGNFPGRFSGRQFSNSRSEMNVSTLELGDSALYLCASSPRGAGNTGELFFGEGSRLTVL.

This chain uses TRBV9 with TRBJ2-7; the D call of TRBD2 rests on TCRdb alone, since no DNA is present to check it. The germline CDR1 and CDR2 sequences are SGDLS and YYNGEE. This CDR3 is 15 amino acids long. The record lacks a DNA sequence. This CDR3 is CASSTGLAGFLQQYF.

The chain has TRBV10-3 and TRBJ2-7; no DNA is available, so the TRBD1 call from TCRdb remains unchecked. Germline assignment: CDR1 ENHRY and CDR2 SYGVKD. CDR3 length equals 14 residues. The coding DNA is unavailable. The CDR3 protein is CAIAFQGTNYEQYF.

V and J are TRBV4-2 and TRBJ2-1; TCRdb reports TRBD1, a call that lacks DNA to check it against. CDR3 length equals 18 residues. DNA is not recorded here. Germline lookup yields CDR1 LGHNA and CDR2 YNFKEQ. The CDR3 loop is CASSQGDRGEQDGSEQFF.

V is TRBV5-1 and J is TRBJ2-7; TCRdb calls TRBD1, which cannot be checked without DNA. The CDR3 runs to 14 residues. The DNA is unrecorded. Germline V gene data show CDR1 as SGHRS and CDR2 as YFSETQ. CDR3 residues: CASSLQDRGGEQYF.

The chain employs TRBV2 and TRBJ2-1; TCRdb's D call of TRBD2 is untestable without DNA. Germline CDR1 reads SNHLY; CDR2 reads FYNNEI. The CDR3 has 14 amino acids. No DNA accompanies this entry. The CDR3 reads CASCGGRGGNEQFF. Full variable domain (rest looked up from reference TRBV2 and TRBJ2-1): EPEVTQTPSHQVTQMGQEVILRCVPISNHLYFYWYRQILGQKVEFLVSFYNNEISEKSEIFDDQFSVERPDGSNFTLKIRSTKLEDSAMYFCASCGGRGGNEQFFGPGTRLTVL.

The V call is TRBV7-9, the J call TRBJ1-2. This CDR3 spans 15 amino acids. No DNA is given. Germline V lookup: CDR1 SEHNR, CDR2 FQNEAQ (reference sequence). The CDR3 is CASSTMGVRRDGYTF.

The chain joins TRBV2 to TRBJ2-7; TCRdb proposes TRBD1, but this gene call is untestable without DNA. The germline gives CDR1 SNHLY, CDR2 FYNNEI. This CDR3 is 16 amino acids long. DNA was not recorded. CDR3 loop: CASSEINGQGFYEQYF.

CDR3 protein: CASSSSGWAGNTIYF. V is TRBV5-1 and J is TRBJ1-3; TCRdb names TRBD1, which stays unverified in the absence of DNA. Germline lookup yields CDR1 SGHRS and CDR2 YFSETQ. This CDR3 contains 15 residues. Only the protein sequence is given.

The J gene is TRBJ2-7, the V gene TRBV25-1; the TCRdb D gene call, TRBD2, has no DNA to confirm it. The germline V gene encodes CDR1 MGHDK and CDR2 SYGVNS. CDR3 length: 18 residues. The entry carries no DNA sequence. The chain's CDR3 is CASSEQGRGAGGTYEQYF.

The rearrangement joins TRBV6-5 to TRBJ2-2. Germline V lookup: CDR1 MNHEY, CDR2 SVGAGI. This CDR3 comprises 13 residues. No DNA is recorded. This CDR3 is CASSYWNTGELFF.

The chain is built from TRBV30 and TRBJ1-1; checking the TCRdb D call of TRBD1 is not possible without DNA. Germline values: CDR1 GTSNPN, CDR2 SVGIG (reference sequence). The length of the CDR3 is 15 residues. No DNA is listed. The chain's CDR3 is CAWSRNAGGVKSAFF.

The J gene is TRBJ2-5, the V gene TRBV11-1; TCRdb returns TRBD1, unconfirmable since there is no DNA. The germline gives CDR1 SGHAT, CDR2 FQDESV (reference sequence). The CDR3 length is 15 residues. No DNA sequence is on record. This CDR3 reads CASSFGQGITYEQYF.

The chain recombines TRBV20-1 with TRBJ2-4; TCRdb's assignment of TRBD2 cannot be checked, as there is no DNA. The CDR3 sequence is 11 residues long. Only the protein sequence is given. Looked up from germline, CDR1 is DFQATT and CDR2 is SNEGSKA (reference sequence). The CDR3 sequence is CSARPRNIQYF.

The chain joins TRBV5-1 to TRBJ2-3; with no DNA, the TCRdb D assignment of TRBD1 cannot be verified. The CDR3 is 13 residues long. No DNA sequence was recorded. Germline values: CDR1 SGHRS, CDR2 YFSETQ. The CDR3 is CASSTDNTDTQYF.

The chain combines TRBV5-5 with TRBJ1-3. CDR1 is SGHKS, CDR2 YYEKEE, per germline (reference sequence). The CDR3 contains 13 residues. The DNA sequence is not available. The CDR3 protein is CASSLLGENTIYF.

The chain is built from TRBV6-6 and TRBJ2-3; TCRdb designates TRBD2, a call that cannot be tested without DNA. Germline V CDR1 and CDR2: MNHNY, SVGAGI (reference sequence). This CDR3 is built from 15 residues. DNA was not recorded. CDR3 loop: CASSYTRTSTDTQYF.

The CDR3 is CAISEGASGKIGAAFF. The chain joins TRBV10-3 to TRBJ1-1. The CDR3 covers 16 residues. No DNA sequence was recorded. The germline V gene encodes CDR1 ENHRY and CDR2 SYGVKD.